This T cell receptor beta chain was found in a study of T-cell memory formation after mild COVID-19. One entry per CDR3 protein, called by TCRdb with MiXCR from the 5' RACE reads. The sample lists 560,000 or so distinct CDR3 sequences; approximately 15% were seen once. V dropped 5 bases and J dropped 0 bases, with 19 bases sitting between them. This CDR3 comprises 18 residues. Germline V lookup: CDR1 SGHVS, CDR2 FNYEAQ. This rearrangement joins TRBV7-6 to TRBJ1-4; maybe TRBD1 (5 bases). This clonotype was sampled from an adult woman who had mild COVID-19 (a few samples of this study predate the infection). Cell type and time point are not known. The source material was PBMCs or a T cell subset sorted from them (not recorded which). This CDR3 reads CASSPLAGIGATNEKLFF. CDR3 in DNA: TGTGCCAGCAGCCCCCTTGCAGGGATCGGGGCAACTAATGAAAAACTGTTTTTT.